The source of this TCR beta chain is a study of shared clonotypes between healthy human individuals. There are 16 residues in the CDR3. V gave up 5 bases and J gave up 2 bases; unmatched junction bases: 7. Germline V gene sequence: CDR1 MDHEN, CDR2 SYDVKM. The assay was immunoSEQ multiplex PCR, and TCRdb's table has in-frame clones only and misses some. The sample holds 2 million to 2.5 million clones, 93% seen once. Study-wide points: Among several donors, approximately 5% of naive CD4 clonotypes were found in common.

As to this clone: Its antigen is unidentified.

This receptor was taken from a man aged 18 to 30 in good health. Some clones in this sample may be carry-over from other donors' samples. The sample comprised naive CD4+ T cells from PBMCs. Described subset: CD45RA+ positively selected. This sequence joins TRBV28 and TRBJ2-3, with TRBD2 matching over 10 bases. CDR3 DNA: TGTGCCAGCAGTCACCCGGGACTAGCGAACACAGATACGCAGTATTTT. This translates into CASSHPGLANTDTQYF. Full variable domain (remainder filled in from reference TRBV28 and TRBJ2-3): DVKVTQSSRYLVKRTGEKVFLECVQDMDHENMFWYRQDPGLGLRLIYFSYDVKMKEKGDIPEGYSVSREKKERFSLILESASTNQTSMYLCASSHPGLANTDTQYFGPGTRLTVL.